This T cell receptor beta chain was retrieved from a study of CD8+CD57+ T cells in acquired aplastic anemia. Study observations and caveats: Patients showed no significant difference from controls in CD8+ Simpson's diversity.

Genomic DNA provided the template from which TCR beta VDJ and CDR3 profiles were obtained. TCRdb called the reads again in MiXCR, with one record for every CDR3 protein. This table holds approximately 100,000 distinct CDR3 sequences, about 66% found once. It was patients with CD8+CD57+ cell expansion by flow cytometry who were chosen for sequencing. Blood samples were obtained from patients who had received no prior therapy. This clonotype is a singleton in its sample. Its cognate antigen is unknown. The TCR sequence derives from a human donor with aplastic anemia. The sample comprised sorted CD4+, CD8+, or CD8+CD57+ T cells (not recorded which) from PBMCs.

The CDR3 here is CASSQQRGIVGETQYF. CDR3 DNA: TGTGCCAGCAGCCAACAACGCGGGATAGTTGGGGAGACCCAGTACTTC. The chain has TRBV4-2 and TRBJ2-5; D is perhaps TRBD2 (6 bases). The germline V gene has CDR1 LGHNA and CDR2 YNFKEQ. The CDR3 length is 16 residues. V was cut by 2 bases and J by 5 bases, with 18 bases left in between.